This T cell receptor (beta chain) came from a study of Graves' ophthalmopathy and Graves' hyperthyroidism. The V and J ends lost 5 bases and 2 bases respectively, with 16 bases between them. Looked up from germline, CDR1 is LNHDA and CDR2 is SQIVND (reference sequence). The CDR3 contains 15 residues. Amplification of TCR beta CDR3 regions used RNA transcripts. An opening RT-PCR round employed HTBI primers and preceded a second-round multiplex PCR. TCRdb re-called the multiplex PCR reads with MiXCR, one entry per CDR3 protein. The data hold about 1.2 million distinct CDR3 sequences, with less than 45% observed a single time. This clonotype turned up a few times.

The chain links TRBV19 to TRBJ2-7; D is uncertain. This TCR was sampled from an adult man with Graves' hyperthyroidism. The sequencing input was peripheral blood or thyroid tissue (not recorded which). CDR3 coding DNA: TGTGCCAGTAGTCCTACTGAGCAGGTAACCTACGAGCAGTACTTC. This gives the protein CASSPTEQVTYEQYF.